Below are 27 T cell receptor beta chains sequenced from a single sample in a study of beta chain features in type 1 diabetes. Study findings and constraints: Type 1 diabetes patients had TCRB CDR3s that were shorter (moderately but significantly so) in all four CD4+ subsets.

Their cognate antigens are unknown. As every portion of the isolated RNA was reverse transcribed, the sequencing read expressed TCRB transcripts. Repertoires were generated with immunoSEQ multiplex PCR, while TCRdb's copy carries only in-frame clones and drops some. Among 250,000 or so clones listed, roughly 20% were seen once. The specimen sequenced was naive CD4+ T cells from blood. These receptors were obtained from a woman aged 40 to 49 with type 1 diabetes.

This sequence joins TRBV15 and TRBJ1-2, with 9 bases fitting TRBD1. From germline, CDR1 is LNHNV and CDR2 YYDKDF (reference sequence). The CDR3 sequence is 18 residues long. The junction had 16 bases not matched to a gene; V was cut back by 3 bases and J by 5 bases. The CDR3 DNA sequence: TGTGCCACCAGCAGCCCCGGGACAGGGAGTAATGAGGCATATGGCTACACCTTC. Translation gives CATSSPGTGSNEAYGYTF.

The chain is built from TRBV2 and TRBJ2-1, with D unclear. The CDR3 is made up of 13 amino acids. V dropped 3 bases and J dropped 7 bases, with 10 bases sitting between them. Germline CDR1 is SNHLY and CDR2 is FYNNEI. The DNA for the CDR3 is TGTGCCAGCAGTGAGGAAAGAGCGAATGAGCAGTTCTTC. This sequence encodes CASSEERANEQFF.

The chain joins TRBV5-4 to TRBJ1-2; 7 bases agree with TRBD1. Germline CDR1 and CDR2: SGHNT and YYREEE (reference sequence). Trimming took 4 bases from V and 2 from J; bases not matched to a gene: 5. The CDR3 totals 14 residues. DNA of the CDR3: TGTGCCAGCAGCACCCCGGGACAGAACTATGGCTACACCTTC. It specifies CASSTPGQNYGYTF.

This clone was found a few times. The chain links TRBV5-1 to TRBJ2-7; 8 bases agree with TRBD1. J was trimmed by 3 bases and V by 2 bases; bases with no gene match: 4. The CDR3 covers 14 residues. The germline V gene encodes CDR1 SGHRS and CDR2 YFSETQ. The CDR3 spells CASSFGTGLYEQYF. In DNA form, the CDR3 reads TGCGCCAGCAGCTTCGGGACAGGACTCTACGAGCAGTACTTC.

This clone showed up just a few times. The V gene is TRBV27, the J gene TRBJ2-7; 7 nucleotides align to TRBD1. The CDR3 loop spans 14 amino acids. V shed 3 bases and J 3 bases; nucleotides not matched to a gene: 5. The germline gives CDR1 MNHEY, CDR2 SMNVEV (reference sequence). CDR3 protein: CASSFTRDSYEQYF. The DNA for the CDR3 is TGTGCCAGCAGTTTTACCCGGGACAGCTACGAGCAGTACTTC.

The rearrangement joins TRBV9 to TRBJ2-2, with 10 positions matching TRBD2. The length of the CDR3 is 16 residues. Trimming took 1 base from V and 5 from J; bases not matched to a gene: 5. CDR1 is SGDLS and CDR2 is YYNGEE in the germline V gene. The CDR3 region has the DNA TGTGCCAGCAGCGTATCTAGCGGGAGTGGGACCGGGGAGCTGTTTTTT. Amino acid sequence: CASSVSSGSGTGELFF. Full variable domain (outside the CDR3, taken from reference TRBV9 and TRBJ2-2): DSGVTQTPKHLITATGQRVTLRCSPRSGDLSVYWYQQSLDQGLQFLIQYYNGEERAKGNILERFSAQQFPDLHSELNLSSLELGDSALYFCASSVSSGSGTGELFFGEGSRLTVL.

This CDR3 is CASSSTESGQPQHF. CDR3 DNA: TGTGCCAGCAGCTCCACAGAGTCAGGACAGCCCCAGCATTTT. The chain combines TRBV11-2 with TRBJ1-5; D ambiguous. V lost 4 bases to trimming and J lost 7 bases, with 14 bases between them. This CDR3 is 14 amino acids long. Germline lookup yields CDR1 SGHAT and CDR2 FQNNGV.

The chain combines TRBV11-1 with TRBJ2-3; 13 bases line up with TRBD2. The trim removed 5 bases at V and 5 bases at J, leaving 10 bases unmatched. Germline lookup yields CDR1 SGHAT and CDR2 FQDESV (reference sequence). The CDR3 is 17 amino acids. The CDR3: CASSPSSTSGRIDTQYF. CDR3 coding DNA: TGTGCCAGCAGCCCTTCCTCGACTAGCGGGAGGATAGATACGCAGTATTTT.

The chain couples TRBV19 to TRBJ1-2; D not resolved. The germline CDR1 and CDR2 sequences are LNHDA and SQIVND (reference sequence). This CDR3 has 11 residues. Trimming shortened V by 9 bases and J by 2 bases, and 7 bases separated the two germline ends. The CDR3 DNA reads TGTGCCAGCGCTAGCAACTATGGCTACACCTTC. Its translation is CASASNYGYTF.

The chain is built from TRBV9 and TRBJ2-5; a possible D gene is TRBD2 (6 bases). CDR1 is SGDLS and CDR2 is YYNGEE in the germline V gene. CDR3 length: 15 amino acids. The V and J ends lost 4 bases and 5 bases respectively, with 18 bases between them. CDR3 coding DNA: TGTGCCAGCAGCCGTTGGGAGGCCCCCGGGGAGACCCAGTACTTC. Amino acids: CASSRWEAPGETQYF.

A few counts support this clone. This sequence joins TRBV29-1 and TRBJ1-2; 8 positions agree with TRBD1. The CDR3 contains 15 residues. The germline CDR1 and CDR2 sequences are SQVTM and ANQGSEA. The V and J ends lost 2 bases and 7 bases, in that order; junction bases with no gene match: 12. The DNA for the CDR3 is TGCAGCGTTGAAACGAACGGACAGGGAGGAGGTGGCTACACCTTC. Amino acids: CSVETNGQGGGGYTF. Combining the CDR3 with reference TRBV29-1 and TRBJ1-2 gives the whole variable domain SAVISQKPSRDICQRGTSLTIQCQVDSQVTMMFWYRQQPGQSLTLIATANQGSEATYESGFVIDKFPISRPNLTFSTLTVSNMSPEDSSIYLCSVETNGQGGGGYTFGSGTRLTVV.

The rearrangement uses TRBV15 and TRBJ2-1, with TRBD2 matching over 8 bases. V shed 6 bases and J 2 bases; nucleotides not matched to a gene: 6. From germline, CDR1 is LNHNV and CDR2 YYDKDF (reference sequence). This CDR3 is built from 15 residues. The CDR3 spells CATSPSGRTYNEQFF. The CDR3 coding sequence is TGTGCCACCAGTCCAAGCGGGAGAACCTACAATGAGCAGTTCTTC.

The chain carries TRBV11-3 and TRBJ2-5; 13 nucleotides agree with TRBD2. CDR1 and CDR2 from the germline V gene are SGHNT and YENEEA. J gave up 5 bases and V 4 bases, and 7 bases lay outside the gene matches. This CDR3 comprises 16 residues. The CDR3 spells CASSSTSGRRAETQYF. The CDR3 coding sequence is TGTGCCAGCAGCTCGACTAGCGGGAGGCGGGCGGAGACCCAGTACTTC. The full variable domain, rest sourced from reference TRBV11-3 and TRBJ2-5, is EAGVVQSPRYKIIEKKQPVAFWCNPISGHNTLYWYLQNLGQGPELLIRYENEEAVDDSQLPKDRFSAERLKGVDSTLKIQPAELGDSAVYLCASSSTSGRRAETQYFGPGTRLLVL.

This sequence joins TRBV4-2 and TRBJ1-2; no firm D call. Trimming left V 0 bases short and J 6 bases short, with 11 bases between. Germline CDR1 reads LGHNA; CDR2 reads YNFKEQ. The CDR3 has 14 residues. The DNA for the CDR3 is TGTGCCAGCAGCCAAGAGTTGGGCGGGAATGGCTACACCTTC. It specifies CASSQELGGNGYTF.

This clone was detected only a few times. The identical CDR3 is also encoded by other nucleotide sequences in the sample. The V call is TRBV7-2, the J call TRBJ2-3; D is uncertain. The CDR3 extends over 14 amino acids. Germline-derived CDR1 and CDR2 are SGHTA and FQGNSA. V lost 5 bases to trimming and J lost 0 bases, with 9 bases between them. CDR3 DNA: TGTGCCAGCAGCCCTCGCGGTAGCACAGATACGCAGTATTTT. It specifies CASSPRGSTDTQYF.

This CDR3 reads CASYAGTIAYEQYF. The CDR3 DNA is TGTGCCAGCTATGCCGGGACAATTGCCTACGAGCAGTACTTC. The gene calls are TRBV6-1 and TRBJ2-7; tentatively, D is TRBD1 (6 bases). The CDR3 extends over 14 amino acids. Per the germline V gene, CDR1 is MNHNS and CDR2 is SASEGT. V was trimmed by 8 bases and J by 2 bases, leaving 16 bases between them.

This clone has only a few counts. The rearrangement links TRBV20-1 to TRBJ2-7; D is uncertain. CDR1 and CDR2 (germline): DFQATT, SNEGSKA (reference sequence). Trimming removed 7 bases at V and 5 bases at J, with 6 bases between. The CDR3 consists of 9 residues. This CDR3 is CSVPDEQYF. CDR3 in DNA: TGCAGTGTTCCCGACGAGCAGTACTTC.

Only a few counts were recorded for this clone. CDR3 sequence: CASSLSQGVNTEAFF. In nucleotides, the CDR3 is TGCGCCAGCAGCTTGAGTCAGGGTGTGAACACTGAAGCTTTCTTT. This chain uses TRBV5-1 with TRBJ1-1, with TRBD1 as a possible D gene (5 bases). This CDR3 is 15 amino acids long. V gave up 1 base and J gave up 0 bases, with 10 bases separating them. Germline loops: CDR1 SGHRS, CDR2 YFSETQ.

This clone was counted a few times. V is TRBV9 and J is TRBJ1-5; D perhaps matches TRBD1 (5 bases). The CDR3 has 15 amino acids. The V and J ends lost 0 bases and 4 bases respectively, with 11 bases between them. Germline CDR1 reads SGDLS; CDR2 reads YYNGEE. The CDR3 nucleotides are TGTGCCAGCAGCGTAGCCGACAGCTTAAATCAGCCCCAGCATTTT. It specifies CASSVADSLNQPQHF.

The chain links TRBV15 to TRBJ1-5; 8 bases map to TRBD1. The CDR3 consists of 18 residues. CDR1 is LNHNV and CDR2 is YYDKDF in the germline V gene (reference sequence). Losses at the gene ends were 0 bases for V and 7 bases for J; bases not matched to a gene: 14. The CDR3 is CATSRDPTGQGARQPQHF. The CDR3 nucleotides are TGTGCCACCAGCAGAGATCCTACGGGGCAGGGGGCTAGGCAGCCCCAGCATTTT.

This chain connects TRBV7-2 to TRBJ2-5, with 13 bases matching TRBD2. The V and J ends lost 0 bases and 5 bases, in that order; junction bases with no gene match: 6. Germline V gene lookup returns CDR1 SGHTA and CDR2 FQGNSA. There are 17 residues in the CDR3. The CDR3 here is CASSLATSGRPWETQYF. The CDR3 coding sequence is TGTGCCAGCAGCTTAGCGACTAGCGGGAGGCCGTGGGAGACCCAGTACTTC. The full variable domain, completed using reference TRBV7-2 and TRBJ2-5, is GAGVSQSPSNKVTEKGKDVELRCDPISGHTALYWYRQSLGQGLEFLIYFQGNSAPDKSGLPSDRFSAERTGGSVSTLTIQRTQQEDSAVYLCASSLATSGRPWETQYFGPGTRLLVL.

This clone was counted between two and nine times. The rearrangement uses TRBV9 and TRBJ2-7, with D possibly TRBD1 on 6 matching bases. The CDR3 consists of 14 residues. V lost 2 bases, J lost 6 bases, and 15 bases lay in between. The germline CDR1 and CDR2 sequences are SGDLS and YYNGEE. The CDR3 DNA reads as TGTGCCAGCAGCGTCGGGACACAGCCCACCGAGCAGTACTTC. It specifies CASSVGTQPTEQYF. The full variable domain, in which reference TRBV9 and TRBJ2-7 provide the parts outside the CDR3, is DSGVTQTPKHLITATGQRVTLRCSPRSGDLSVYWYQQSLDQGLQFLIQYYNGEERAKGNILERFSAQQFPDLHSELNLSSLELGDSALYFCASSVGTQPTEQYFGPGTRLTVT.

This clone was counted between two and nine times. The chain joins TRBV25-1 to TRBJ1-1; tentative D call: TRBD1 (5 bases). The ends were cut back, 4 bases at V and 1 base at J, with 10 bases in the middle. Germline assignment: CDR1 MGHDK and CDR2 SYGVNS. This CDR3 comprises 14 residues. The CDR3 region is CASSARGENTEAFF. The CDR3, as DNA: TGTGCCAGCAGTGCCCGGGGGGAGAACACTGAAGCTTTCTTT.

As regards this clone: At the DNA level, this CDR3 is encoded by other sequences in the same sample as well. The V and J genes are TRBV30 and TRBJ2-5; the match to TRBD1 covers 9 bases. Germline CDR1 is GTSNPN and CDR2 is SVGIG (reference sequence). The CDR3 spans 15 residues. Trimming removed 0 bases from V and 6 bases from J; junction bases left unmatched: 8. The CDR3: CAWSVLTGGGKTQYF. As DNA, the CDR3 is TGTGCCTGGAGTGTACTGACAGGGGGTGGGAAGACCCAGTACTTC.

This clone has just a few counts. V is TRBV5-6 and J is TRBJ2-6, with a possible D match to TRBD1 (6 bases). Germline V lookup: CDR1 SGHDT, CDR2 YYEEEE. This CDR3 is built from 19 residues. The V end lost 0 bases, the J end lost 0 bases, and 16 bases lay between the germline ends. DNA for the CDR3: TGTGCCAGCAGCTTGGTACTCGGGACACACTACTCTGGGGCCAACGTCCTGACTTTC. Encoded protein: CASSLVLGTHYSGANVLTF.

This clone was observed a few times. This chain connects TRBV2 to TRBJ2-1; D ambiguous. The germline CDR1 and CDR2 sequences are SNHLY and FYNNEI. The CDR3 is made up of 11 amino acids. Trimming removed 10 bases from V and 0 bases from J, with 4 bases in between. CDR3 sequence (DNA): TGTGCCATTAGCTCCTACAATGAGCAGTTCTTC. As protein: CAISSYNEQFF.

The chain is built from TRBV30 and TRBJ2-2; TRBD2 matches 16 bases. From germline, CDR1 is GTSNPN and CDR2 SVGIG (reference sequence). The CDR3 is made up of 18 amino acids. The V segment lost 2 bases and the J segment 7 bases; nucleotides outside the gene matches: 10. CDR3 residues: CAWSPSGLAGGPVGELFF. The CDR3 nucleotides read TGTGCCTGGAGTCCTTCGGGACTAGCGGGAGGGCCCGTCGGGGAGCTGTTTTTT. The whole variable domain, remainder taken from reference TRBV30 and TRBJ2-2, is SQTIHQWPATLVQPVGSPLSLECTVEGTSNPNLYWYRQAAGRGLQLLFYSVGIGQISSEVPQNLSASRPQDRQFILSSKKLLLSDSGFYLCAWSPSGLAGGPVGELFFGEGSRLTVL.